In its sample, the clone carrying this T cell receptor (beta chain) was seen a few times. Those who participated ranged in age from 18 to 89 years and resided in approximately 26 US areas. This entry belongs to a study of blood T cell repertoires in COVID-19. As for the study in general: Acute and convalescent COVID-19 samples came from the United States, Italy and Spain. In each case, the material was cDNA or gDNA derived from T cells, B-cell-depleted T cells, or PBMCs.

V gave up 1 base and J gave up 7 bases; unmatched junction bases: 5. This CDR3 spans 15 amino acids. The V gene's germline CDR1 is SGHNT and CDR2 YYREEE (reference sequence). In the source study's methods: Estimation of nucleated cell counts was performed using reference gene primer amplification. This table comes from immunoSEQ multiplex PCR, and its TCRdb copy is limited to in-frame clones, with some not included. V and J calls and clone size come straight from that table; D and trimming were deduced from the DNA. The sample yields some 300,000 clones, 90% seen once. V gene TRBV5-4 combines with J gene TRBJ2-7; the match to TRBD2 covers 13 bases. The TCR was taken from a woman younger than 30 with acute COVID-19. The sequenced sample was PBMCs or T cells enriched from blood (not recorded which). Here the CDR3 DNA reads TGTGCCAGCAGCTTGACTAGCGGGAGGGCCCAAGAGCAGTACTTC. Translating it yields CASSLTSGRAQEQYF.